A single T cell receptor (beta chain) is shown here with its context. Its antigen is unidentified. The CDR3 runs to 14 residues. CDR1 is SQVTM, CDR2 ANQGSEA, per germline. V lost 3 bases to trimming and J lost 0 bases; unmatched junction nucleotides: 1. The data belong to a study of cytomegalovirus exposure and HLA in healthy donors. PCR used 60 Vbeta primers and 13 Jbeta primers. Assay: immunoSEQ multiplex PCR; the TCRdb copy retains only in-frame clones and omits some. The table records 140,000 to 150,000 clones, roughly 72% of them present only once. Study-wide findings and caveats: In a later analysis, CMV-associated beta chains were mostly HLA-associated, it appeared. According to the study, 160 or so TCR beta chains were cytomegalovirus-associated.

Specimen: PBMCs. This chain connects TRBV29-1 to TRBJ2-7; 11 bases align to TRBD2. The sequence derives from a middle-aged man in good health and CMV-seronegative. The CDR3 here is CSVDTSGSSYEQYF. DNA of the CDR3: TGCAGCGTTGACACTAGCGGGAGCTCCTACGAGCAGTACTTC.